Presented here are 18 T cell receptor beta chains from one specimen sequenced in a study of shared clonotypes between healthy human individuals. Measured with immunoSEQ multiplex PCR; TCRdb has only the in-frame clones, and not every one. The sample holds over a million clones, about 80% seen once. The sequencing sample was made of memory CD4+ T cells sorted from blood. The subset: CD45RA-negative fraction. These receptor sequences come from a man between 18 and 29 years old in good health.

The rearrangement joins TRBV2 to TRBJ2-7; tentative D call: TRBD1 (7 bases). Germline assignment: CDR1 SNHLY and CDR2 FYNNEI. This CDR3 is 13 amino acids long. V gave up 10 bases and J gave up 2 bases, with 15 bases separating them. The CDR3 reads CATYDREAYEQYF. The CDR3, as DNA: TGTGCCACCTACGACAGGGAGGCCTACGAGCAGTACTTC.

There are a few counts of this clone. The chain couples TRBV21-1 to TRBJ2-7. TRBV21-1 is a known pseudogene. The CDR3 contains 12 residues. The CDR3 is CASNGAAYEQYF. The CDR3 DNA reads as TGTGCCAGCAACGGGGCAGCCTACGAGCAGTACTTC.

About this clone: The junction departs from the called germline gene at one end, perhaps through a read error. The sample carries other DNA sequences with the same CDR3. This chain links TRBV7-2 with TRBJ2-5; D perhaps matches TRBD1 (5 bases). The DNA end lines up better with TRBJ2-7; the J call may be wrong. The germline V gene has CDR1 SGHTA and CDR2 FQGNSA. The CDR3 is made up of 12 amino acids. The CDR3 DNA reads as TGCGCCAGCAGCCAGGGCCTCTACGAGCAGTACTTC. Translated: CASSQGLYEQYF.

This sequence joins TRBV5-1 and TRBJ2-3, with D perhaps given as TRBD1 or TRBD2 (5 bases each). This CDR3 has 17 residues. With 6 bases removed from V and 0 bases from J, the gap between germline ends came to 20 bases. Germline V lookup: CDR1 SGHRS, CDR2 YFSETQ. CDR3 protein: CASTRWAGRTSTDTQYF. CDR3 bases: TGCGCCAGCACGCGATGGGCAGGGAGAACTAGCACAGATACGCAGTATTTT.

The gene calls are TRBV6-1 and TRBJ2-7; a possible D gene is TRBD2 (5 bases). Germline values: CDR1 MNHNS, CDR2 SASEGT. Between the trimmed V and J ends, which lost 6 bases and 2 bases, there was a span of 20 bases. The CDR3 totals 16 residues. CDR3 sequence: CASSESGGSWAYEQYF. As DNA, the CDR3 is TGTGCCAGCAGCGAATCGGGCGGGTCTTGGGCCTACGAGCAGTACTTC.

The chain employs TRBV6-6 and TRBJ1-6; no definite D call. The CDR3 sequence is 9 residues long. CDR1 is MNHNY, CDR2 SVGAGI, per germline (reference sequence). Trimming removed 8 bases at V and 10 bases at J, with 3 bases between. CDR3 DNA sequence: TGTGCCAGCGGATCACCCCTCCACTTT. Translation: CASGSPLHF.

A single count supports this clone. This rearrangement joins TRBV6-5 to TRBJ1-2; D not certain. The germline V gene encodes CDR1 MNHEY and CDR2 SVGAGI. V was clipped by 4 bases and J by 0 bases, with 6 bases between them. The CDR3 sequence is 13 residues long. CDR3 residues: CASSLAANYGYTF. The CDR3 nucleotides are TGTGCCAGCAGTTTGGCCGCTAACTATGGCTACACCTTC.

About this clone itself: This may be a read error, as it is one base from a much larger clone. The sample holds other DNA sequences that translate to the same CDR3. This chain uses TRBV9 with TRBJ2-1, with 10 nucleotides matching TRBD2. CDR3 size: 15 residues. Germline lookup yields CDR1 SGDLS and CDR2 YYNGEE. The V and J ends lost 4 bases and 3 bases, in that order; junction bases with no gene match: 4. CDR3 protein: CASSPGTSDYNEQFF. In DNA form, the CDR3 reads TGTGCCAGCAGCCCGGGGACTAGCGACTACAATGAGCAGTTCTTC.

V gene TRBV11-2 combines with J gene TRBJ2-3, with 8 bases aligning to TRBD1. This CDR3 contains 17 residues. J was trimmed by 3 bases and V by 5 bases; bases with no gene match: 13. Germline CDR1 is SGHAT and CDR2 is FQNNGV. The CDR3 loop reads CASSPGTGSFGTDTQYF. DNA of the CDR3: TGTGCCAGCAGCCCAGGGACAGGTTCCTTTGGGACAGATACGCAGTATTTT.

The chain joins TRBV10-3 to TRBJ2-5; 13 nucleotides agree with TRBD2. With 0 bases clipped from V and 5 bases from J, the junction kept 9 bases outside the gene matches. Germline CDR1 and CDR2: ENHRY and SYGVKD. CDR3 length: 18 amino acids. The CDR3 DNA follows: TGTGCCATCAGTGAGTCCCCCGGGACTAGCGGGGCCGGGGAGACCCAGTACTTC. This sequence encodes CAISESPGTSGAGETQYF.

About this clone: One base away lies a much larger clone, so this may be a sequencing read error. Other DNA sequences from this sample encode an identical CDR3 as well. The rearrangement joins TRBV2 to TRBJ2-7, with 12 nucleotides matching TRBD1. V lost 5 bases to trimming and J lost 3 bases; unmatched junction nucleotides: 2. CDR1 and CDR2 from the germline V gene are SNHLY and FYNNEI. The CDR3 covers 14 residues. The CDR3 DNA reads TGTGCCAGCAGTCGGGACAGGGGGCTCTACGAGCAGTACTTC. This gives the protein CASSRDRGLYEQYF.

V is TRBV4-1 and J is TRBJ1-2; D unclear. CDR3 length: 14 residues. CDR1 is MGHRA and CDR2 is YSYEKL in the germline V gene. Trimming stripped 0 bases from V and 5 bases from J, with 10 bases between. The CDR3 sequence: CASSQDLSGYGYTF. The CDR3, as DNA: TGCGCCAGCAGCCAAGATCTATCGGGTTATGGCTACACCTTC.

This chain links TRBV28 with TRBJ1-4, with 12 bases matching TRBD1. The CDR3 sequence is 17 residues long. The junction had 11 bases not matched to a gene; V was cut back by 6 bases and J by 6 bases. Germline V CDR1 and CDR2: MDHEN, SYDVKM. The CDR3 coding sequence is TGTGCCAGCAGAAACCGGGACAGGGGGCGAGGAGATGAAAAACTGTTTTTT. This sequence encodes CASRNRDRGRGDEKLFF.

The chain combines TRBV5-1 with TRBJ2-2; no clear D. The CDR3 contains 15 residues. The germline V and J ends were trimmed by 0 bases and 0 bases, with 6 bases remaining between them. Germline loops: CDR1 SGHRS, CDR2 YFSETQ. CDR3 sequence (DNA): TGCGCCAGCAGCTTGGGTCGGCCGAACACCGGGGAGCTGTTTTTT. Translating it yields CASSLGRPNTGELFF.

This rearrangement joins TRBV28 to TRBJ1-3, with D perhaps matching TRBD1 (5 bases). V gave up 6 bases and J gave up 3 bases, with 15 bases separating them. The CDR3 loop spans 15 amino acids. Germline V lookup: CDR1 MDHEN, CDR2 SYDVKM. CDR3 sequence reads: CASSGLGGDGNTIYF. In nucleotides, the CDR3 is TGTGCCAGCAGCGGGTTGGGGGGGGATGGAAACACCATATATTTT.

The V and J genes are TRBV28 and TRBJ2-7, with 8 bases that match TRBD1. With 6 bases clipped from V and 4 bases from J, the junction kept 8 bases outside the gene matches. CDR3 size: 14 residues. Germline lookup yields CDR1 MDHEN and CDR2 SYDVKM. The CDR3 nucleotides read TGTGCCAGCAGGTCCTCTCAGGGGGCGTACGAGCAGTACTTC. Amino acid sequence: CASRSSQGAYEQYF.

J is TRBJ1-2 and V is TRBV28; 7 bases are a match to TRBD1. V lost 6 bases and J lost 8; bases outside the gene matches: 15. The CDR3 loop spans 15 amino acids. The germline CDR1 and CDR2 sequences are MDHEN and SYDVKM. The CDR3 DNA is TGTGCCAGCAGCGATCCGGGACAGAGAAACGAGGGCTACACCTTC. This gives the protein CASSDPGQRNEGYTF.

V gene TRBV7-9 combines with J gene TRBJ1-5; D uncertain. Between the trimmed V and J ends, which lost 1 base and 2 bases, there was a span of 9 bases. The length of the CDR3 is 15 residues. CDR1 and CDR2 (germline): SEHNR, FQNEAQ (reference sequence). The CDR3 DNA reads TGTGCCAGCAGCTTAGATGGTAGTGGCAATCAGCCCCAGCATTTT. Translated: CASSLDGSGNQPQHF.